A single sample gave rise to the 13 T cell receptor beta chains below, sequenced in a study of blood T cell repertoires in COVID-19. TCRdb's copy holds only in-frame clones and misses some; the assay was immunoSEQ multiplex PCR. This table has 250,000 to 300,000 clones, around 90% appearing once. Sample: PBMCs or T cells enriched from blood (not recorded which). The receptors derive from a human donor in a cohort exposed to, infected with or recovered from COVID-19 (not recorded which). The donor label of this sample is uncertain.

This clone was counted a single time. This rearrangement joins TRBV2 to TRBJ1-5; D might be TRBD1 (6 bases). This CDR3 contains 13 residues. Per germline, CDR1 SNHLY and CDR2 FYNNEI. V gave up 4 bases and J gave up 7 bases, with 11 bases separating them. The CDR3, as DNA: TGTGCCAGCAGTGCGGGACAAGGACAGCCCCAGCATTTT. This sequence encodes CASSAGQGQPQHF.

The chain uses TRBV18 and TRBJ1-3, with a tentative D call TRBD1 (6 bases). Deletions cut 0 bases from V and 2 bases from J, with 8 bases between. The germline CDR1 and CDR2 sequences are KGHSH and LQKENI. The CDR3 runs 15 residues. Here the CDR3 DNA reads TGTGCCAGCTCACCACCGGCAGGGGCTGGAAACACCATATATTTT. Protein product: CASSPPAGAGNTIYF.

CDR3 sequence reads: CAISRDRGRYEQYF. The DNA for the CDR3 is TGCGCCATCTCCAGGGACAGAGGCCGCTACGAGCAGTACTTC. This chain uses TRBV10-2 with TRBJ2-7; 7 bases map to TRBD1. In germline, CDR1 is WSHSY, CDR2 SAAADI. There are 14 residues in the CDR3. With 10 bases clipped from V and 3 bases from J, the junction kept 12 bases outside the gene matches.

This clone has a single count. This chain's CDR3 is CASSLGASTNEKLFF. The CDR3 DNA reads as TGTGCCAGCAGCTTGGGGGCGTCAACTAATGAAAAACTGTTTTTT. The chain recombines TRBV5-4 with TRBJ1-4, with D hard to call. From germline, CDR1 is SGHNT and CDR2 YYREEE (reference sequence). The CDR3 has 15 amino acids. V shed 0 bases and J shed 0 bases, with 6 bases lying between them. Full variable domain (remainder filled in from reference TRBV5-4 and TRBJ1-4): ETGVTQSPTHLIKTRGQQVTLRCSSQSGHNTVSWYQQALGQGPQFIFQYYREEENGRGNFPPRFSGLQFPNYSSELNVNALELDDSALYLCASSLGASTNEKLFFGSGTQLSVL.

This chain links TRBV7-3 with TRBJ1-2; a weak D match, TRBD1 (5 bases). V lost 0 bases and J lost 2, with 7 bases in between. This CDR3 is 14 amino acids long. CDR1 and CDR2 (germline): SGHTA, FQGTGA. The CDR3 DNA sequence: TGTGCCAGCAGCTTAACGGCAGGGAACTATGGCTACACCTTC. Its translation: CASSLTAGNYGYTF.

The CDR3 spells CASSFYGTSGAREETQYF. The CDR3 DNA reads TGTGCCAGCAGCTTTTATGGGACTAGCGGGGCGAGAGAAGAGACCCAGTACTTC. The rearrangement links TRBV5-6 to TRBJ2-5; 13 positions agree with TRBD2. From germline, CDR1 is SGHDT and CDR2 YYEEEE. Trimming cost V 2 bases and J 3 bases; bases outside gene matches: 10. The CDR3 sequence is 18 residues long.

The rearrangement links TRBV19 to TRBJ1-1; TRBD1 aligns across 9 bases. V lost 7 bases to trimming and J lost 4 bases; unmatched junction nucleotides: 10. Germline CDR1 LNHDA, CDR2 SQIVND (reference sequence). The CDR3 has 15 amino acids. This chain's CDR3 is CASTSLDRGGTEAFF. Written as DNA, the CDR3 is TGTGCCAGTACCTCTCTCGACAGGGGGGGCACTGAAGCTTTCTTT.

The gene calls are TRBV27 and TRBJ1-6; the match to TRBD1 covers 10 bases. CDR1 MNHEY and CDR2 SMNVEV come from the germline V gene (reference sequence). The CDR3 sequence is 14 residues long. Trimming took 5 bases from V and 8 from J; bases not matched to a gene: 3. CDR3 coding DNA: TGTGCCAGCAGTGGGGACAGGGGTCATTCACCCCTCCACTTT. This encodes CASSGDRGHSPLHF.

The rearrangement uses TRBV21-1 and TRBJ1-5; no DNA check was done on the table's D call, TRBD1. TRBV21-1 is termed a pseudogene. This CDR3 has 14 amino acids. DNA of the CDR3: TGTGCCAGCAGCAAATACAGGGTGGATCAGCCCCAGCATTTT. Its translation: CASSKYRVDQPQHF.

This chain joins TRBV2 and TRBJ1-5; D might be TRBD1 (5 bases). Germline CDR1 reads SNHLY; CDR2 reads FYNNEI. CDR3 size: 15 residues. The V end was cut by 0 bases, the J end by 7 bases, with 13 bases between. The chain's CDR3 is CASSEALVRGQPQHF. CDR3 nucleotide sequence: TGTGCCAGCAGTGAAGCGCTAGTCCGGGGGCAGCCCCAGCATTTT.

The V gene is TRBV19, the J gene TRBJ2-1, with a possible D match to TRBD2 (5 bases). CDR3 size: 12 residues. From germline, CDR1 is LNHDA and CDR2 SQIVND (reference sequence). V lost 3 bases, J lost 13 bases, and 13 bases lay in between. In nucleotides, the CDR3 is TGTGCCAGTAGTATGGGTGAGGGTCGTCAGTTCTTC. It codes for CASSMGEGRQFF.

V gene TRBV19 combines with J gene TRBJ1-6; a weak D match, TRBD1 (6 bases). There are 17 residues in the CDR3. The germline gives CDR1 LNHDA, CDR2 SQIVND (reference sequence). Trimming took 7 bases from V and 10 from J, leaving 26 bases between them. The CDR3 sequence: CASNIQDRNLLRSPLHF. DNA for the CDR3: TGTGCCAGTAACATCCAGGACAGAAACCTCCTTCGGTCACCCCTCCACTTT.

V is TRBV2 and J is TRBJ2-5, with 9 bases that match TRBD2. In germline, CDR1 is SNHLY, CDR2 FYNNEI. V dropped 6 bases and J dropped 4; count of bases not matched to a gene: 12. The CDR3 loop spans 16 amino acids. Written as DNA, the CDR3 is TGTGCCAGCAGCCTCGACGGGGCGGGGGGGCTAGAGACCCAGTACTTC. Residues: CASSLDGAGGLETQYF.